Each of the 12 T cell receptor beta chains below was sequenced from the same sample in a study of blood T cell repertoires in COVID-19. Assay used: immunoSEQ multiplex PCR; TCRdb lists only in-frame clones, some missing. The sample yields approximately 220,000 clones, 82% seen once. Sequencing was performed on peripheral blood. These receptors came from a woman aged 65 to 85 with acute or convalescent COVID-19.

This clone has just a few counts. The rearrangement joins TRBV2 to TRBJ2-4; tentative D call: TRBD1 (6 bases). V was shortened by 5 bases and J by 0 bases, with 17 bases between the two germline ends. Germline lookup yields CDR1 SNHLY and CDR2 FYNNEI. The CDR3 runs to 17 residues. CDR3 protein: CASSSQGSALAKNIQYF. CDR3 bases: TGTGCCAGCAGTTCCCAGGGGAGCGCCCTAGCCAAAAACATTCAGTACTTC.

This sequence joins TRBV3-1 (or the pseudogene TRBV3-2) and TRBJ1-3; D is undetermined. Germline-derived CDR1 and CDR2 are LGHDT and YNNKEL (reference sequence). Deletions cut 3 bases from V and 3 bases from J, with 6 bases between. This CDR3 region has 13 residues. The chain's CDR3 is CASSHLSGNTIYF. CDR3 in DNA: TGTGCCAGCAGCCATCTTAGTGGAAACACCATATATTTT.

The chain links TRBV7-6 to TRBJ1-4; 7 bases map to TRBD1. V was pared by 5 bases and J by 8 bases, with 11 bases of the junction left unmatched. There are 15 residues in the CDR3. Germline V gene data show CDR1 as SGHVS and CDR2 as FNYEAQ. The CDR3 here is CASSPHKGAGEKLFF. For the CDR3, the DNA is TGTGCCAGCAGCCCTCATAAGGGGGCCGGGGAAAAACTGTTTTTT.

This clone appeared once. The CDR3 here is CASSPGLAVFNEQFF. The CDR3 DNA reads TGTGCCAGCAGTCCGGGACTAGCGGTGTTCAATGAGCAGTTCTTC. This chain links TRBV6-5 with TRBJ2-1, with 11 bases lining up with TRBD2. CDR3 length: 15 residues. V lost 5 bases, J lost 6 bases, and 6 bases stayed unmatched. Looked up from germline, CDR1 is MNHEY and CDR2 is SVGAGI.

This chain uses TRBV15 with TRBJ1-5; 9 bases align to TRBD1. From germline, CDR1 is LNHNV and CDR2 YYDKDF (reference sequence). The V and J ends lost 0 bases and 5 bases, in that order; junction bases with no gene match: 5. This CDR3 has 16 amino acids. The CDR3 here is CATSRDSGTGHQPQHF. Here the CDR3 DNA reads TGTGCCACCAGCAGAGATTCCGGGACAGGGCATCAGCCCCAGCATTTT.

The count of this clone is one. The same CDR3 arises from other DNA sequences in this sample as well. This chain uses TRBV6-6 with TRBJ1-4, with 9 nucleotides matching TRBD1. V lost 3 bases to trimming and J lost 5 bases; unmatched junction nucleotides: 4. Germline CDR1 reads MNHNY; CDR2 reads SVGAGI (reference sequence). This CDR3 has 15 amino acids. This CDR3 is CASSYSGQGNEKLFF. The CDR3 DNA reads TGTGCCAGCAGTTATTCGGGACAGGGAAATGAAAAACTGTTTTTT.

The chain employs TRBV18 and TRBJ2-2, with D unresolved. Germline values: CDR1 KGHSH, CDR2 LQKENI. The CDR3 is 16 amino acids. Trimming took off 2 bases at V and 0 bases at J, with 10 bases between the two ends. CDR3 nucleotide sequence: TGTGCCAGCTCACCATATCAGGTGACGAACACCGGGGAGCTGTTTTTT. It is translated as CASSPYQVTNTGELFF.

The count of this clone is one. CDR3 amino acids: CASSQDVSFTTNEKLFF. The CDR3 DNA is TGCGCCAGCAGCCAAGATGTCAGTTTCACAACTAATGAAAAACTGTTTTTT. The chain employs TRBV4-3 and TRBJ1-4; D is unclear. Trimming removed 0 bases at V and 0 bases at J, with 11 bases between. Germline values: CDR1 LGHNA, CDR2 YSLEER. The length of the CDR3 is 17 residues.

The chain carries TRBV27 and TRBJ1-2; 8 bases fit TRBD1. The junction had 9 bases not matched to a gene; V was cut back by 5 bases and J by 4 bases. Germline values: CDR1 MNHEY, CDR2 SMNVEV (reference sequence). The CDR3 runs 15 residues. The CDR3 DNA reads as TGTGCCAGCAGTCGGGGGACAGGAGCTATCTATGGCTACACCTTC. It specifies CASSRGTGAIYGYTF.

The chain recombines TRBV5-4 with TRBJ1-6; maybe TRBD1 (6 bases). The V gene lost 4 bases and the J gene lost 8 bases, with 16 bases spanning the gap. The CDR3 contains 15 residues. Germline CDR1 reads SGHNT; CDR2 reads YYREEE (reference sequence). This chain's CDR3 is CASSPPSGVDSPLHF. The CDR3 nucleotides are TGTGCCAGCAGCCCCCCTTCAGGGGTGGATTCACCCCTCCACTTT.

The chain combines TRBV10-3 with TRBJ1-2; TRBD1 agrees at 10 bases. The germline CDR1 and CDR2 sequences are ENHRY and SYGVKD. The V segment lost 6 bases and the J segment 7 bases; nucleotides outside the gene matches: 5. There are 13 residues in the CDR3. This chain's CDR3 is CAIRGQGTTGYTF. The CDR3 DNA sequence: TGTGCCATCAGGGGACAGGGGACTACTGGCTACACCTTC.

The chain couples TRBV19 to TRBJ1-2; TRBD1 matches 10 bases. After removal of 6 bases from V and 1 base from J, the junction contained 8 bases not matched to a gene. CDR3 length: 16 amino acids. Looked up from germline, CDR1 is LNHDA and CDR2 is SQIVND (reference sequence). The CDR3: CASSLRGTGVNYGYTF. The CDR3 nucleotides read TGTGCCAGTAGCCTTAGAGGGACAGGGGTTAACTATGGCTACACCTTC.